This is a list of T cell receptor beta chains from one sample in a study of T cell responses to AZD1222 COVID-19 vaccine. TCRdb's table, derived via immunoSEQ multiplex PCR, lists solely in-frame clones and lacks some. The table includes fewer than 150,000 clones, more than 85% detected once. Material: peripheral blood, obtained 28 days after the second AZD1222 dose. The receptors derive from an adult who received the AZD1222 COVID-19 vaccine. Each CDR3 is given with its conserved first and last residue. The D gene is left open where the match is weak. Some rows have no size entry. The others give once, few or many, or a class for an expanded clone.

CDR3: CASSLARMNRGNEQFF; DNA: TGTGCCAGCAGCTTAGCGCGAATGAACAGGGGCAATGAGCAGTTCTTC; V: TRBV7-9; D: TRBD1; size: -; J: TRBJ2-1; length: 16
CDR3: CASSEIATAPDTQYF; DNA: TGCGCCAGCAGTGAGATCGCGACAGCTCCGGATACGCAGTATTTT; V: TRBV10-2; D: -; size: -; J: TRBJ2-3; length: 15
CDR3: CASSQEFQETQYF; DNA: TGCGCCAGCAGCCAAGAGTTCCAAGAGACCCAGTACTTC; V: TRBV4-3; D: -; size: -; J: TRBJ2-5; length: 13
CDR3: CSVEDLRGGEYGYTF; DNA: TGCAGCGTTGAAGATCTACGGGGAGGAGAGTATGGCTACACCTTC; V: TRBV29-1; D: -; size: -; J: TRBJ1-2; length: 15
CDR3: CASSSGPSRQYF; DNA: TGTGCCAGCAGTTCGGGGCCCTCAAGGCAGTACTTC; V: TRBV27; D: -; size: few; J: TRBJ2-7; length: 12
CDR3: CASSPEGIEQYF; DNA: TGTGCCAGCAGCCCCGAAGGGATCGAGCAGTACTTC; V: TRBV7-8; D: -; size: -; J: TRBJ2-7; length: 12
CDR3: CASSLSGLTATEQYF; DNA: TGTGCCAGCAGCTTGTCTGGCTTAACGGCCACCGAGCAGTACTTC; V: TRBV7-9; D: -; size: -; J: TRBJ2-7; length: 15
CDR3: CASSLRTRQETQYF; DNA: TGTGCCAGCAGCCTAAGGACACGCCAAGAGACCCAGTACTTC; V: TRBV11-2; D: -; size: -; J: TRBJ2-5; length: 14
CDR3: CASSIAGQGRGAFF; DNA: TGTGCCAGTAGTATTGCGGGACAGGGCCGAGGAGCTTTCTTT; V: TRBV19; D: TRBD1; size: -; J: TRBJ1-1; length: 14
CDR3: CASSLGLDSEQFF; DNA: TGTGCCAGCAGCTTAGGACTAGACAGTGAGCAGTTCTTC; V: TRBV11-3; D: -; size: -; J: TRBJ2-1; length: 13
CDR3: CASSDNQATDTQYF; DNA: TGTGCCAGCAGTGATAACCAGGCCACAGATACGCAGTATTTT; V: TRBV6-1; D: -; size: -; J: TRBJ2-3; length: 14
CDR3: CAWTVGVGSRTYF; DNA: -; V: TRBV30; D: -; size: once; J: TRBJ1-2; length: 13
CDR3: CASSPRSSGQFGGYTF; DNA: TGTGCCAGCAGCCCTCGTAGTTCAGGACAGTTTGGGGGCTACACCTTC; V: TRBV9; D: -; size: -; J: TRBJ1-2; length: 16
CDR3: CASSGGGPNEKLFF; DNA: TGTGCCAGTAGTGGAGGCGGACCGAATGAAAAACTGTTTTTT; V: TRBV19; D: -; size: -; J: TRBJ1-4; length: 14
CDR3: CASSARDTFQETQYF; DNA: TGTGCCAGCAGCGCCCGGGACACCTTCCAAGAGACCCAGTACTTC; V: TRBV5-4; D: -; size: -; J: TRBJ2-5; length: 15
CDR3: CASSPGTEEWAEAFF; DNA: TGTGCCAGTAGTCCCGGGACCGAGGAATGGGCTGAAGCTTTCTTT; V: TRBV19; D: -; size: -; J: TRBJ1-1; length: 15
CDR3: CASSLGMNTEAFF; DNA: TGTGCCAGCAGTCTAGGTATGAACACTGAAGCTTTCTTT; V: TRBV27; D: -; size: -; J: TRBJ1-1; length: 13
CDR3: CASSPSFGQQYF; DNA: TGTGCCAGCAGCCCCAGCTTTGGGCAGCAGTACTTC; V: TRBV9; D: -; size: -; J: TRBJ2-7; length: 12
CDR3: CASSQLAGVTPQETQYF; DNA: TGTGCCAGCTCACAACTAGCGGGGGTGACTCCCCAAGAGACCCAGTACTTC; V: TRBV18; D: TRBD2; size: once; J: TRBJ2-5; length: 17
CDR3: CASGLTNYQPQHF; DNA: TGTGCTAGTGGTTTGACTAACTATCAGCCCCAGCATTTT; V: TRBV12-5; D: -; size: -; J: TRBJ1-5; length: 13
CDR3: CASSPNEGSYEQYF; DNA: TGTGCCAGCAGCCCCAACGAGGGCTCCTACGAGCAGTACTTC; V: TRBV7-2; D: -; size: -; J: TRBJ2-7; length: 14
CDR3: CASSPLQSSGNTIYF; DNA: TGTGCCAGCTCACCCCTACAGTCCTCTGGAAACACCATATATTTT; V: TRBV18; D: -; size: -; J: TRBJ1-3; length: 15
CDR3: CASTPTPALRTRTEAFF; DNA: TGTGCCAGCACCCCCACCCCAGCCCTGAGGACGAGGACTGAAGCTTTCTTT; V: TRBV25-1; D: -; size: once; J: TRBJ1-1; length: 17
CDR3: CASSLDGLNTEAFF; DNA: TGCGCCAGCAGCTTGGATGGACTGAACACTGAAGCTTTCTTT; V: TRBV5-1; D: -; size: -; J: TRBJ1-1; length: 14
CDR3: CASSPYGRGDEKLFF; DNA: TGTGCCAGTAGTCCCTATGGGAGGGGAGATGAAAAACTGTTTTTT; V: TRBV19; D: -; size: once; J: TRBJ1-4; length: 15
CDR3: CSARERFGAFF; DNA: TGCAGTGCGAGGGAGAGGTTTGGAGCTTTCTTT; V: TRBV20-1; D: -; size: -; J: TRBJ1-1; length: 11
CDR3: CASSRQGYGYTF; DNA: TGTGCCAGCAGCCGACAGGGGTATGGCTACACCTTC; V: TRBV7-9; D: TRBD1; size: once; J: TRBJ1-2; length: 12
CDR3: CASSRTDTQYF; DNA: TGTGCCAGCAGTAGAACAGATACGCAGTATTTT; V: TRBV2; D: -; size: -; J: TRBJ2-3; length: 11
CDR3: CAGNRDVNSPLHF; DNA: TGTGCCGGAAACAGGGATGTGAATTCACCCCTCCACTTT; V: TRBV6-5; D: -; size: -; J: TRBJ1-6; length: 13
CDR3: CASSSGSGVNTEAFF; DNA: TGTGCCAGTAGTTCAGGATCGGGGGTGAACACTGAAGCTTTCTTT; V: TRBV19; D: -; size: -; J: TRBJ1-1; length: 15
CDR3: CASIDRGQYTDTQYF; DNA: TGTGCCAGCATCGACAGGGGGCAATACACAGATACGCAGTATTTT; V: TRBV28; D: TRBD1; size: -; J: TRBJ2-3; length: 15
CDR3: CATLSRTDTQYF; DNA: TGCGCCACTCTGTCCCGCACAGATACGCAGTATTTT; V: TRBV10-2; D: -; size: -; J: TRBJ2-3; length: 12
CDR3: CATQRTSGTGELFF; DNA: TGTGCCACCCAACGGACTAGCGGGACCGGGGAGCTGTTTTTT; V: TRBV4-2; D: TRBD2; size: -; J: TRBJ2-2; length: 14
CDR3: CASSLPWGRGEKLFF; DNA: TGTGCCAGCAGCCTCCCTTGGGGAAGGGGTGAAAAACTGTTTTTT; V: TRBV5-5; D: -; size: -; J: TRBJ1-4; length: 15
CDR3: CASSPWGREDTQYF; DNA: TGTGCCAGCAGCCCTTGGGGGAGGGAAGATACGCAGTATTTT; V: TRBV5-4; D: TRBD2; size: once; J: TRBJ2-3; length: 14
CDR3: CASSSIRDRGKAFF; DNA: TGCGCCAGCAGCTCTATAAGGGACAGGGGGAAAGCTTTCTTT; V: TRBV5-1; D: TRBD1; size: -; J: TRBJ1-1; length: 14
CDR3: CASSLARFSNEQFF; DNA: TGTGCCAGCAGCTTGGCCAGGTTTTCCAATGAGCAGTTCTTC; V: TRBV5-4; D: -; size: -; J: TRBJ2-1; length: 14
CDR3: CASSLGQQETQYF; DNA: TGTGCCAGCAGCTTGGGGCAGCAAGAGACCCAGTACTTC; V: TRBV5-4; D: -; size: -; J: TRBJ2-5; length: 13
CDR3: CASSLVVHNEQFF; DNA: TGTGCCAGCAGCTTGGTAGTGCACAATGAGCAGTTCTTC; V: TRBV7-8; D: -; size: -; J: TRBJ2-1; length: 13
CDR3: CASSEPGVMNTEAFF; DNA: TGCGCCAGCAGTGAGCCAGGCGTGATGAACACTGAAGCTTTCTTT; V: TRBV10-2; D: -; size: once; J: TRBJ1-1; length: 15
CDR3: CASSYVRGLRETQYF; DNA: TGTGCCAGCAGTTATGTGCGGGGTCTGAGAGAGACCCAGTACTTC; V: TRBV6-2/TRBV6-3; D: -; size: -; J: TRBJ2-5; length: 15
CDR3: CAWSDGIYGYTF; DNA: TGTGCCTGGAGCGACGGGATCTATGGCTACACCTTC; V: TRBV30; D: -; size: -; J: TRBJ1-2; length: 12
CDR3: CASSSGHKNYEAFF; DNA: TGTGCCAGCAGCAGTGGACACAAGAACTATGAAGCTTTCTTT; V: TRBV7-9; D: -; size: -; J: TRBJ1-1; length: 14
CDR3: CASSDPERYSGNTIYF; DNA: TGTGCCAGCAGTGACCCGGAGCGGTACTCTGGAAACACCATATATTTT; V: TRBV6-1; D: -; size: -; J: TRBJ1-3; length: 16